This T cell receptor beta chain was recorded in a study of beta chain features in type 1 diabetes (dated by TCRdb to the late 2010s). Regarding the study in general: Mean age, gender distribution, total cell number and subset yield were not different between patients and healthy donors. In the study, TCRB repertoires of sorted circulating CD4+ T cell subsets from recently diagnosed type 1 diabetes patients were compared with those of matched healthy donors. A total of roughly 99,000,000 sorted cells were examined across all samples, and the number of cells per subset was strongly correlated with RNA yield. Whereas all 28 donors provided naive and central memory subsets, regulatory and stem cell-like memory subsets were isolated from just 8 patients and roughly 8 healthy donors. The paper's findings and limits, for the study overall: Type 1 diabetes patients showed a moderate but significant shortening of TCRB CDR3 length in all four CD4+ subsets. Naive, central memory and regulatory TCRB repertoires appeared to be more similar among patients than among healthy donors. Shorter templates might have been favored by PCR, but patient and control samples were amplified and corrected together, so both groups would have been affected equally by any skew. Because cDNA was sequenced instead of genomic DNA, activated cells with high expression could be over-represented, although the groups did not differ in activation or CD3 levels. Patients with type 1 diabetes made fewer insertions and deleted more nucleotides at VDJ recombination sites, implying thymic rearrangement abnormalities. HLA sub-analyses involved small numbers of individuals, so any influence of HLA type on TCRB rearrangement remained unresolved.

All of the isolated RNA was reverse transcribed with the High Capacity cDNA Reverse Transcription Kit, so expressed TCRB transcripts were sequenced. Deep immunoSEQ sequencing was applied to naive, central memory and regulatory T cell samples, giving an average of about 3.6 million total reads per sample. Sorted cells were lysed in RLT buffer, and RNA was extracted using DNase-treated RNeasy Micro or Mini kits according to cell number. Each cell subset was processed separately to prevent cross-contamination, with patient and healthy donor samples processed together. Using the immunoSEQ multiplex PCR, TCRB sequences were amplified from cDNA into 87-bp fragments spanning the CDR3 region. The amplicons were sequenced using the Illumina HiSeq platform. In the paper's pipeline: Synthetic template baselines were used to correct PCR bias computationally, reads within Hamming distance 2 were collapsed, and singletons that could not be merged were discarded. Reads were aligned against IMGT so that V, D and J genes, CDR3 length and insertions or deletions at six rearrangement sites could be assigned. Within each subset, clonotype counts were normalized to the number of sorted cells before true diversity and Gini coefficients were calculated with the tcR R package. Repertoire sharing was quantified using the overlap coefficient calculated on TCRB nucleotide sequences. As a proxy for the pre-selection repertoire, out-of-frame TCRB sequences from naive cells were analyzed. As stored in TCRdb, this immuneACCESS dataset retains in-frame rearrangements with V and J assigned. A fraction of the clones does not appear; measured against another copy, unresolved V genes explain less than half of the discrepancy, and the remainder lacks a known reason. V and J calls and clone size are copied from that table; D and trimming were computed from the DNA. The sample table lists about 340,000 clones, around an eighth of them with a count of one. The ten most abundant clones make up 0.015% of the sample.

This clone has more than one count but fewer than ten. Its target antigen remains unknown. No qualities accompany the bases; no much larger clone lies one base away. A single peripheral blood draw of roughly 0.11 L on average was collected from each donor into heparinised tubes. Using a panel that included CD45RO, CCR7, CD25, CD127, CD95 and CD27, naive, central memory, regulatory and stem cell-like memory CD4+ T cells were sorted on a BD FACSAria II. Purity was above 95% for every sorted population. Right away, PBMCs were isolated by Lymphoprep density gradient centrifugation and were stained directly, with no culture step. So that batch effects would be minimized, each experiment stained and sorted samples in pairs, pairing one healthy donor with one patient. Unmatched junction bases come to 9, with V trimmed by 7 bases and J by 6 bases. Spanning cysteine to phenylalanine, the CDR3 consists of 15 amino acids. Only CDR3 DNA is held: 45 bases, read in frame from base 1. The CDR1 and CDR2 encoded by the germline V gene are MDHEN and SYDVKM.

Here the chain combines TRBV28 and TRBJ2-4; a stretch of 10 junction bases matches TRBD2. The sample taken for sequencing was naive CD4+ T cells from blood. Explained via the paper, the cell subset or site label denotes: true naive CD4+ T cells. The clonotype originates from a woman younger than 35 with type 1 diabetes. In nucleotides, the sequence is TGTGCCAGCATTGGAGCGGGAGGGCCGGGAAACATTCAGTACTTC. This yields the protein CASIGAGGPGNIQYF.